This entry describes one TCR beta chain. Its target is not known. This sample was included in a study of T cell repertoires in cytomegalovirus infection. Study background: Public TCR beta signatures were indicative of both CMV infection and a matching HLA type. Points from the study as a whole: Clonotype analysis showed dominance of the ex vivo response by HLA-C-restricted CMV-specific TCR beta clonotypes. Accumulated public TCR beta family frequency recognized individuals carrying CMV together with the relevant HLA.

From the reads, TCRdb called clonotypes with MiXCR, one entry per CDR3 protein. The data contain approximately 750,000 distinct CDR3 sequences, 35% of them seen just once; the ten biggest clones take up around 2.6%. Per the germline V gene, CDR1 is GTSNPN and CDR2 is SVGIG (reference sequence). Trimming took 1 base from V and 0 from J, leaving 19 bases between them. The CDR3 covers 18 residues. The clonotype was recovered from a human donor in good health (CMV status not recorded). Some clones in this sample may be carry-over from other donors' samples. V usage is TRBV30 and J usage is TRBJ1-3, with D maybe TRBD1 (5 bases). The sequencing sample was made of PBMCs. CDR3 sequence reads: CAWSAASRGTHSGNTIYF. CDR3 sequence (DNA): TGTGCCTGGAGTGCCGCCTCTCGGGGGACCCACTCTGGAAACACCATATATTTT. Drawing the rest from reference TRBV30 and TRBJ1-3, the complete variable domain is SQTIHQWPATLVQPVGSPLSLECTVEGTSNPNLYWYRQAAGRGLQLLFYSVGIGQISSEVPQNLSASRPQDRQFILSSKKLLLSDSGFYLCAWSAASRGTHSGNTIYFGEGSWLTVV.